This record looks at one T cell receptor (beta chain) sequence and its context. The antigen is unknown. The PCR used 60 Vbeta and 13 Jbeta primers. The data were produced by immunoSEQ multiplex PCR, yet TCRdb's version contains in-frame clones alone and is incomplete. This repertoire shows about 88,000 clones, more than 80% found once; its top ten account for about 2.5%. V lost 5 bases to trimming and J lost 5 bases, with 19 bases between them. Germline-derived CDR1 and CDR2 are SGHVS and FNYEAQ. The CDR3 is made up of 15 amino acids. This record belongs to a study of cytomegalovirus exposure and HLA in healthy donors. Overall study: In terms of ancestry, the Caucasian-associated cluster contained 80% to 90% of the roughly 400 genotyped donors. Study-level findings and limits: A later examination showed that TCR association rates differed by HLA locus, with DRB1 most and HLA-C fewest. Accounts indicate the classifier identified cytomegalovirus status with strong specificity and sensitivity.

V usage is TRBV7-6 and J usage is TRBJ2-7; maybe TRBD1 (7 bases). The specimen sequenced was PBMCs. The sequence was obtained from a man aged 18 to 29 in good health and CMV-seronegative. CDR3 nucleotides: TGTGCCAGCAGCCCGGACAGGAGGGAGGAAGACGAGCAGTACTTC. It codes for CASSPDRREEDEQYF.